One T cell receptor beta chain is described in this entry. With 2 bases clipped from V and 2 bases from J, the junction kept 5 bases outside the gene matches. Germline CDR1 is ENHRY and CDR2 is SYGVKD. The CDR3 is 15 residues long. Methods used by the authors: It was from reference gene primer amplification that nucleated cell counts were estimated. The data were produced by immunoSEQ multiplex PCR, yet TCRdb's version contains in-frame clones alone and is incomplete. The V and J calls and clone size were taken over from that table, and D and trimming were inferred from the DNA. The repertoire consists of about 210,000 clones, with around nine tenths occurring once and the leading ten covering around 1.5%. This record comes from a study of blood T cell repertoires in COVID-19. Study details: COVID-19 samples collected from the United States, Italy and Spain covered acute and convalescent phases. From T cells, B-cell-depleted T cells, or PBMCs came the material, which was cDNA or gDNA.

Sample: peripheral blood. The receptor's source is a man aged 18 to 30 with active or convalescent COVID-19. The V gene is TRBV10-3, the J gene TRBJ1-1; 7 bases agree with TRBD1. The CDR3 bases are TGTGCCATCAGTGAGGAGGGACAGATCAACACTGAAGCTTTCTTT. Translating it yields CAISEEGQINTEAFF.